One sample yielded the 24 T cell receptor beta chains listed below, sequenced in a study of cytomegalovirus exposure and HLA in healthy donors. The PCR had 60 Vbeta and 13 Jbeta primers. The table came from immunoSEQ multiplex PCR; TCRdb's copy has only in-frame clones and leaves some out. Among about 150,000 clones listed, 80% were seen once. Material for sequencing was PBMCs. Receptors were obtained from a woman between 40 and 50 years old in good health and CMV-seropositive.

The CDR3, as DNA: TGTGCCAGCAGTACCCGGGACAGGGGGAGGACTGAAGCTTTCTTT. Encoded protein: CASSTRDRGRTEAFF. The rearrangement links TRBV28 to TRBJ1-1; TRBD1 aligns across 11 bases. V dropped 5 bases and J dropped 5; count of bases not matched to a gene: 7. Germline CDR1 MDHEN, CDR2 SYDVKM. The CDR3 consists of 15 residues.

This chain uses TRBV10-3 with TRBJ1-2; D may be TRBD1 (6 bases). The length of the CDR3 is 14 residues. V was pared by 0 bases and J by 4 bases, with 9 bases between. CDR1 and CDR2 from the germline V gene are ENHRY and SYGVKD. For the CDR3, the DNA is TGTGCCATCAGTGAGTCGGGGACATCCTATGGCTACACCTTC. Protein sequence: CAISESGTSYGYTF.

CDR3 nucleotides: TGCGCCAGCAGCTTGGTGGGTGCGACAGCAACCTACGAGCAGTACTTC. Its protein is CASSLVGATATYEQYF. The gene calls are TRBV5-1 and TRBJ2-7; D may be TRBD1 (5 bases). The germline V gene encodes CDR1 SGHRS and CDR2 YFSETQ. Deletions cut 0 bases from V and 2 bases from J, with 15 bases between. The CDR3 consists of 16 residues.

The V call is TRBV25-1, the J call TRBJ2-1; tentatively, D is TRBD1 (5 bases). V shed 5 bases and J shed 3 bases, with 14 bases lying between them. The CDR3 length is 15 residues. CDR1 is MGHDK, CDR2 SYGVNS, per germline. The CDR3 loop reads CASSLLDTGYNEQFF. The CDR3 DNA reads as TGTGCCAGCAGTCTACTGGACACGGGCTACAATGAGCAGTTCTTC.

The chain combines TRBV30 with TRBJ1-5, with 10 bases that match TRBD1. The CDR3 has 14 residues. CDR1 and CDR2 from the germline V gene are GTSNPN and SVGIG (reference sequence). The CDR3 DNA is TGTGCTTCCTCCGGGACAGGGGGCAATCAGCCCCAGCATTTT. It translates to CASSGTGGNQPQHF. Combining the CDR3 with reference TRBV30 and TRBJ1-5 gives the whole variable domain SQTIHQWPATLVQPVGSPLSLECTVEGTSNPNLYWYRQAAGRGLQLLFYSVGIGQISSEVPQNLSASRPQDRQFILSSKKLLLSDSGFYLCASSGTGGNQPQHFGDGTRLSIL.

The chain recombines TRBV28 with TRBJ2-6, with D hard to call. Trimming shortened V by 6 bases and J by 3 bases, and 6 bases separated the two germline ends. The length of the CDR3 is 13 residues. Germline-derived CDR1 and CDR2 are MDHEN and SYDVKM. CDR3 in DNA: TGTGCCAGCAGCAGGTTTGGGGCCAACGTCCTGACTTTC. Translating gives CASSRFGANVLTF. Together with reference TRBV28 and TRBJ2-6, the CDR3 gives the full variable domain: DVKVTQSSRYLVKRTGEKVFLECVQDMDHENMFWYRQDPGLGLRLIYFSYDVKMKEKGDIPEGYSVSREKKERFSLILESASTNQTSMYLCASSRFGANVLTFGAGSRLTVL.

J is TRBJ2-7 and V is TRBV5-4, with 9 bases lining up with TRBD2. The CDR3 totals 15 residues. V shed 7 bases and J 3 bases; nucleotides not matched to a gene: 11. The germline V gene encodes CDR1 SGHNT and CDR2 YYREEE (reference sequence). The CDR3 DNA follows: TGTGCCAGCCGCGGCCGGCGGGAGGGGGACTACGAGCAGTACTTC. Encoded protein: CASRGRREGDYEQYF.

This chain connects TRBV4-2 to TRBJ2-2; 7 nucleotides match TRBD2. Per the germline V gene, CDR1 is LGHNA and CDR2 is YNFKEQ. Trimming at V came to 4 bases and at J to 1 base, leaving 3 bases not matched to a gene. The CDR3 runs 15 residues. The CDR3 bases are TGTGCCAGCAGCCTAGGACTAGTGAACACCGGGGAGCTGTTTTTT. It specifies CASSLGLVNTGELFF.

This clone appeared a single time. The chain has TRBV5-1 and TRBJ2-7; 7 nucleotides align to TRBD2. The germline V gene encodes CDR1 SGHRS and CDR2 YFSETQ. Trimming cost V 4 bases and J 3 bases; bases outside gene matches: 7. This CDR3 comprises 14 residues. The CDR3 DNA is TGCGCCAGCAGCGAAGGTGGGGGGGTCTACGAGCAGTACTTC. As protein: CASSEGGGVYEQYF.

The chain couples TRBV7-9 to TRBJ2-5, with D possibly being TRBD1 (6 bases). With 1 base removed from V and 4 bases from J, the gap between germline ends came to 16 bases. Per germline, CDR1 SEHNR and CDR2 FQNEAQ (reference sequence). This CDR3 is 16 amino acids long. CDR3 in DNA: TGTGCCAGCAGCTTAGAAGGGCCCGAACAGGGAGAGACCCAGTACTTC. Encoded protein: CASSLEGPEQGETQYF. The entire variable domain, with the rest obtained from reference TRBV7-9 and TRBJ2-5, is as follows: DTGVSQNPRHKITKRGQNVTFRCDPISEHNRLYWYRQTLGQGPEFLTYFQNEAQLEKSRLLSDRFSAERPKGSFSTLEIQRTEQGDSAMYLCASSLEGPEQGETQYFGPGTRLLVL.

The chain joins TRBV18 to TRBJ2-7; 9 nucleotides match TRBD2. Germline loops: CDR1 KGHSH, CDR2 LQKENI. The junction had 15 bases not matched to a gene; V was cut back by 6 bases and J by 0 bases. The CDR3 runs to 18 residues. In nucleotides, the CDR3 is TGTGCCAGCTCCATCGGGGTTAGCGGGAGCTCCAGCTCCTACGAGCAGTACTTC. This encodes CASSIGVSGSSSSYEQYF.

V and J are TRBV29-1 and TRBJ2-1, with TRBD1 matching 7 bases. This CDR3 region has 13 residues. The germline V gene has CDR1 SQVTM and CDR2 ANQGSEA. The J segment lost 15 bases and the V segment lost 3 bases, leaving 14 bases of the junction unmatched. The CDR3 here is CSVDSPSPGGLFF. The CDR3 DNA is TGCAGCGTTGACTCCCCCAGCCCAGGGGGTTTGTTCTTC.

The chain joins TRBV5-1 to TRBJ1-1, with 7 bases lining up with TRBD1. Germline V gene sequence: CDR1 SGHRS, CDR2 YFSETQ. The CDR3 length is 13 residues. The junction had 7 bases not matched to a gene; V was cut back by 7 bases and J by 4 bases. CDR3 loop: CASQKGAGTEAFF. CDR3 coding DNA: TGCGCCAGCCAAAAGGGGGCTGGCACTGAAGCTTTCTTT.

The rearrangement links TRBV4-1 to TRBJ2-1, with D perhaps matching TRBD1 (6 bases). Germline CDR1 MGHRA, CDR2 YSYEKL. V was trimmed by 2 bases and J by 8 bases, leaving 7 bases between them. The length of the CDR3 is 12 residues. As DNA, the CDR3 is TGCGCCAGCAGCCAACCAGGGGATGAGCAGTTCTTC. Translating gives CASSQPGDEQFF.

CDR3 sequence (DNA): TGCGCCAGCAGCACACTAGCGGGAGGGCCCAATGAGCAGTTCTTC. It encodes CASSTLAGGPNEQFF. The V and J genes are TRBV5-1 and TRBJ2-1, with TRBD2 matching over 13 bases. The germline CDR1 and CDR2 sequences are SGHRS and YFSETQ. V shed 4 bases, J shed 6 bases, and the junction held 4 bases outside the gene matches. The CDR3 has 15 residues. Drawing the rest from reference TRBV5-1 and TRBJ2-1, the complete variable domain is KAGVTQTPRYLIKTRGQQVTLSCSPISGHRSVSWYQQTPGQGLQFLFEYFSETQRNKGNFPGRFSGRQFSNSRSEMNVSTLELGDSALYLCASSTLAGGPNEQFFGPGTRLTVL.

V gene TRBV5-4 combines with J gene TRBJ2-1; TRBD2 aligns across 10 bases. This CDR3 region has 16 residues. The ends lost 3 bases at V and 9 bases at J; junction bases unmatched: 12. Germline V gives CDR1 SGHNT, CDR2 YYREEE (reference sequence). CDR3 in DNA: TGTGCCAGCAGCTCGGGAGGCCTAGCGGGAGTTGGTGAGCAGTTCTTC. Translation: CASSSGGLAGVGEQFF.

This clone was seen once. This chain connects TRBV6-4 to TRBJ2-7; TRBD2 might be the D (8 bases). Per germline, CDR1 MRHNA and CDR2 SNTAGT. With 6 bases removed from V and 0 bases from J, the gap between germline ends came to 15 bases. The CDR3 is 15 amino acids. The CDR3 DNA follows: TGTGCCAGCAGCGTTAGCGGGGACAGCTCCTACGAGCAGTACTTC. Its protein product is CASSVSGDSSYEQYF.

The gene calls are TRBV6-5 and TRBJ2-7; 12 bases map to TRBD2. This CDR3 region has 14 residues. Germline V CDR1 and CDR2: MNHEY, SVGAGI. With V trimmed by 5 bases and J by 5 bases, 4 bases remained unmatched. The CDR3 DNA follows: TGTGCCAGCAGTAGAGGACTAGCGGGAAACGAGCAGTACTTC. This codes for CASSRGLAGNEQYF.

CDR3 amino acids: CASSVAEGSTDTQYF. CDR3 bases: TGTGCCAGCAGCGTAGCTGAGGGCAGCACAGATACGCAGTATTTT. V and J are TRBV9 and TRBJ2-3; possible D gene TRBD2, 5 bases. There are 15 residues in the CDR3. Trimming stripped 0 bases from V and 0 bases from J, with 8 bases between. CDR1 SGDLS and CDR2 YYNGEE come from the germline V gene.

This clone was picked up one time. The chain is built from TRBV11-1 and TRBJ1-2; 7 bases agree with TRBD1. The J segment lost 2 bases and the V segment lost 6 bases, leaving 9 bases of the junction unmatched. The CDR3 is 15 amino acids. Looked up from germline, CDR1 is SGHAT and CDR2 is FQDESV (reference sequence). The CDR3 DNA follows: TGTGCCAGCAGTAGAGGGGACAGTTCGAACTATGGCTACACCTTC. As protein: CASSRGDSSNYGYTF.

This clone was picked up one time. The V gene is TRBV7-2, the J gene TRBJ1-6; D gene ambiguous. CDR1 and CDR2 from the germline V gene are SGHTA and FQGNSA. Trimming removed 5 bases at V and 0 bases at J, with 14 bases between. The CDR3 length is 17 residues. The CDR3 nucleotides read TGTGCCAGCAGCAATAGTTACGGCGGCTCCTATAATTCACCCCTCCACTTT. Its translation is CASSNSYGGSYNSPLHF.

The chain recombines TRBV30 with TRBJ1-4; maybe TRBD1 (6 bases). Germline V gene sequence: CDR1 GTSNPN, CDR2 SVGIG (reference sequence). The germline V and J ends were trimmed by 0 bases and 5 bases, with 7 bases remaining between them. CDR3 length equals 13 residues. The CDR3 region has the DNA TGTGCCTGGAGTGTTACAGGGAATGAAAAACTGTTTTTT. This translates into CAWSVTGNEKLFF.

V is TRBV2 and J is TRBJ2-5, with 8 bases lining up with TRBD2. This CDR3 contains 15 residues. The germline gives CDR1 SNHLY, CDR2 FYNNEI. V lost 0 bases and J lost 5; bases outside the gene matches: 5. DNA for the CDR3: TGTGCCAGCAGTGAAGCGCCTTTAGCGGGGGAGACCCAGTACTTC. It codes for CASSEAPLAGETQYF.

The rearrangement uses TRBV10-1 and TRBJ1-5; D gene unclear. The CDR3 totals 14 residues. Germline V gene data show CDR1 as WNHNN and CDR2 as SYGVQD (reference sequence). Trimming left V 3 bases short and J 0 bases short, with 6 bases between. The CDR3, as DNA: TGCGCCAGCAGTGAACAGAATAGCAATCAGCCCCAGCATTTT. Protein: CASSEQNSNQPQHF.